The clone carrying this T cell receptor (beta chain) has a count of ten or more. Its antigen is unknown. V was pared by 5 bases and J by 0 bases, with 3 bases of the junction left unmatched. This CDR3 comprises 14 residues. Germline V gene data show CDR1 as SGHDN and CDR2 as FVKESK. The data derive from a study of regulatory T cells in long-lasting Graves disease. Study context: Antithyroid drug exposure in newly diagnosed Graves' patients had lasted under 3 months.

General study results and limits: Comparison showed that persistent patients shared more public clonotypes (2,741) than new patients (966).

Relying on iRepertoire HTBI primers and Arm-PCR of CDR3 regions, the team built TCR beta libraries. TCRdb redid the calling of the multiplex PCR reads with MiXCR, one entry per CDR3 protein. This table has hundreds of thousands of distinct CDR3 sequences, 16% appearing once. Time point indicated: newly diagnosed GD, antithyroid drugs for less than 3 months. Extracted RNA from PBMCs served as the source of the TCR library. Graves' disease diagnosis was established per American Thyroid Association guidelines. This sample also appeared in a second study, on T cells in Graves' hyperthyroidism and ophthalmopathy.

The input for sequencing was peripheral blood mononuclear cells (PBMCs), taken at new diagnosis, from a patient treated with antithyroid drugs. V usage is TRBV14 and J usage is TRBJ2-7; 8 nucleotides match TRBD2. The TCR sequence derives from a woman aged 25 to 39 with Graves disease. This CDR3 is CASSELAASYEQYF. Here the CDR3 DNA reads TGTGCCAGCAGCGAACTAGCGGCCTCCTACGAGCAGTACTTC.